The clone carrying this T cell receptor beta chain was observed once. The repertoire was sequenced with immunoSEQ multiplex PCR; TCRdb's copy has only in-frame clones and lacks some. The repertoire has around 82,000 clones, 85% to 90% of them found once; the top ten carry around 0.5%. These data belong to a study of OX40 agonist ivuxolimab in advanced cancers. The length of the CDR3 is 15 residues. V gave up 3 bases and J gave up 0 bases, with 6 bases separating them. Germline V lookup: CDR1 MNHEY, CDR2 SVGAGI. The sequencing used CD4+ or CD8+ T cells sorted from blood, collected in a trial of the OX40 agonist ivuxolimab. This sequence was found in an adult with an advanced solid tumor such as melanoma, head and neck, liver or kidney cancer. The rearrangement joins TRBV6-5 to TRBJ2-6; D unclear. CDR3 sequence reads: CASSYQSSGANVLTF. In DNA, the CDR3 is TGTGCCAGCAGTTATCAAAGCTCTGGGGCCAACGTCCTGACTTTC.